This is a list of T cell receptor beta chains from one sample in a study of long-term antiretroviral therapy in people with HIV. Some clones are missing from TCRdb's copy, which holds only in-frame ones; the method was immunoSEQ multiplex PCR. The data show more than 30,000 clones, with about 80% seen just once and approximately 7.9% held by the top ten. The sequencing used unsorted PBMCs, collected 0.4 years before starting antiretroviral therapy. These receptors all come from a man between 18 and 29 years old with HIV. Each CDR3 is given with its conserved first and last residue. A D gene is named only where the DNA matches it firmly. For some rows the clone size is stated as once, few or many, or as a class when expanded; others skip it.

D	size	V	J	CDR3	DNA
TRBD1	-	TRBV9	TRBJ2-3	CASSVAEQGASTDTQYF	TGTGCCAGCAGCGTAGCTGAGCAGGGGGCTAGCACAGATACGCAGTATTTT
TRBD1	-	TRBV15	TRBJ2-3	CATRTRDRGHDTQYF	TGTGCCACCAGGACCCGGGACAGGGGCCACGATACGCAGTATTTT
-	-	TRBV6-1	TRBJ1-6	CASSEAGQAYNSPLHF	TGTGCCAGCAGTGAAGCTGGCCAGGCCTATAATTCACCCCTCCACTTT
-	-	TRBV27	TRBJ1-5	CASSLGTGHQPQHF	TGTGCCAGCAGTTTGGGGACGGGTCATCAGCCCCAGCATTTT
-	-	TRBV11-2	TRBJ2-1	CASSLDPRGNEQFF	TGTGCCAGCAGCTTAGACCCGCGGGGAAATGAGCAGTTCTTC
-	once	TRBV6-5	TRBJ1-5	CASSSRIGGNQPQHF	TGTGCCAGCAGTTCCCGCATAGGGGGCAATCAGCCCCAGCATTTT
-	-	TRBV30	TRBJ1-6	CAWEPGQGNSPLHF	TGTGCCTGGGAACCGGGCCAAGGGAATTCACCCCTCCACTTT
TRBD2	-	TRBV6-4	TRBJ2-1	CASSDSGTSGRNEQFF	TGTGCCAGCAGTGACTCCGGGACTAGCGGGAGAAATGAGCAGTTCTTC
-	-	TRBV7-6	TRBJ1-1	CASSLQWNTEAFF	TGTGCCAGCAGCTTACAGTGGAACACTGAAGCTTTCTTT
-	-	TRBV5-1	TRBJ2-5	CASSSPRGGETQYF	TGCGCCAGCAGCTCGCCCCGAGGGGGGGAGACCCAGTACTTC
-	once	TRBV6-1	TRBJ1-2	CASPSEQGFYGYTF	TGTGCCAGCCCCAGTGAGCAGGGGTTCTATGGCTACACCTTC
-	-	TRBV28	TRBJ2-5	CASSPPTGQETQYF	TGTGCCAGCAGTCCCCCGACTGGACAAGAGACCCAGTACTTC
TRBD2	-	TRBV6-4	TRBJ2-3	CASSASGSTDTQYF	TGTGCCAGCAGTGCTAGCGGGAGCACAGATACGCAGTATTTT
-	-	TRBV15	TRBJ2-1	CATSSSSGSWHEQFF	TGTGCCACCAGCAGCTCATCGGGGTCCTGGCATGAGCAGTTCTTC
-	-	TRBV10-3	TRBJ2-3	CAISEAVSTDTQYF	TGTGCCATCAGTGAGGCAGTTAGCACAGATACGCAGTATTTT
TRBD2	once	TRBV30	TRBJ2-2	CAWGGLALNTGELFF	TGTGCCTGGGGTGGACTAGCGCTGAACACCGGGGAGCTGTTTTTT
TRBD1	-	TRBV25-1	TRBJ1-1	CASSITGASYTEAFF	TGTGCCAGCAGTATTACAGGGGCGAGTTACACTGAAGCTTTCTTT
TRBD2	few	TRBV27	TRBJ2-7	CASRVAGGAYEQYF	TGTGCCAGCAGAGTAGCGGGAGGCGCCTACGAGCAGTACTTC
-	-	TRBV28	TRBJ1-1	CASSLPRPVGEAFF	TGTGCCAGCAGTTTACCTCGACCAGTTGGGGAAGCTTTCTTT
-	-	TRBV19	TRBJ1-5	CASSILQGRNQPQHF	TGTGCCAGTAGTATTCTTCAGGGGAGGAATCAGCCCCAGCATTTT
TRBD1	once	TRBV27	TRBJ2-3	CASSLSRDRTPQYF	TGTGCCAGCAGTTTGTCCCGGGACAGGACCCCGCAGTATTTT
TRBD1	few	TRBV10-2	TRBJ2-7	CASSVYRGQGYEQYF	TGCGCCAGCAGTGTTTACAGGGGGCAAGGCTACGAGCAGTACTTC
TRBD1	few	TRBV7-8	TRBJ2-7	CASSKPGQSYEQYF	TGTGCCAGCAGCAAACCGGGACAGAGCTACGAGCAGTACTTC
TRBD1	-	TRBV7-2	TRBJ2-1	CASSLRSPGTGSHEQFF	TGTGCCAGCAGCCTCCGCTCCCCCGGGACAGGCTCCCATGAGCAGTTCTTC
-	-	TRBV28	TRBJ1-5	CASNLRVGNQPQHF	TGTGCCAGCAACTTAAGGGTTGGCAATCAGCCCCAGCATTTT